The 20 T cell receptor beta chains given below trace back to one sample, sequenced in a study of regulatory T cells in long-lasting Graves disease (dated by TCRdb to 2020 to 2022). The sample's time point, from its label and the paper: newly diagnosed GD, antithyroid drugs for less than 3 months. RNA was extracted from PBMCs in TRIzol for both TCR sequencing and RNA sequencing. Receptor libraries were prepared by multiplex PCR. Data came from an Illumina HiSeq 4000. To build TCR beta libraries, CDR3 regions were amplified by Arm-PCR using iRepertoire HTBI primers. TCRdb took the public reads, trimmed them with fastp at Q25, ran MiXCR for clone calling and kept in-frame beta chains. Entries that share a CDR3 protein sequence are merged under the most common genes and DNA. Counted in this sample were roughly 220,000 distinct CDR3 sequences; roughly 18% of them appeared once. The ten top clones hold approximately 20% of the sample.

Material: peripheral blood mononuclear cells (PBMCs), obtained at new diagnosis, from a patient treated with antithyroid drugs. The receptor source for this set is a female donor with Graves disease.

This clonotype showed up many times. The rearrangement joins TRBV7-2 to TRBJ2-7; 12 bases agree with TRBD2. V was pared by 6 bases and J by 3 bases, with 6 bases of the junction left unmatched. Germline CDR1 and CDR2: SGHTA and FQGNSA. The CDR3 length is 15 residues. CDR3 amino acids: CASSQTSGRIYEQYF. CDR3 DNA: TGTGCCAGCAGTCAGACTAGCGGGAGAATCTACGAGCAGTACTTC.

This clonotype has a count of ten or more. The CDR3 spells CATSDSGGHYGYTF. CDR3 DNA: TGTGCCACCAGTGATTCCGGGGGGCACTATGGCTACACCTTC. The J gene is TRBJ1-2, the V gene TRBV24-1; maybe TRBD1 (6 bases). This CDR3 has 14 amino acids. CDR1 and CDR2 (germline): KGHDR, SFDVKD. Deletions cut 2 bases from V and 3 bases from J, with 9 bases between.

This clonotype was picked up many times. V gene TRBV3-1 combines with J gene TRBJ2-2; D perhaps matches TRBD1 (6 bases). The CDR3 loop spans 15 amino acids. Per the germline V gene, CDR1 is LGHDT and CDR2 is YNNKEL (reference sequence). The V gene lost 3 bases and the J gene lost 2 bases, with 10 bases spanning the gap. CDR3 DNA sequence: TGTGCCAGCAGCCACAGGGGCCTAAACACCGGGGAGCTGTTTTTT. It yields the protein CASSHRGLNTGELFF.

This clonotype was picked up many times. The gene calls are TRBV7-9 and TRBJ1-2; TRBD1 matches at 7 bases. Looked up from germline, CDR1 is SEHNR and CDR2 is FQNEAQ (reference sequence). This CDR3 has 14 amino acids. V trimming: 5 bases; J trimming: 1 base; junction bases outside the gene matches: 4. The CDR3 DNA is TGTGCCAGCAGCGTTGGGACAGTTAACTATGGCTACACCTTC. Protein: CASSVGTVNYGYTF. The variable domain in full, completed from reference TRBV7-9 and TRBJ1-2, reads DTGVSQNPRHKITKRGQNVTFRCDPISEHNRLYWYRQTLGQGPEFLTYFQNEAQLEKSRLLSDRFSAERPKGSFSTLEIQRTEQGDSAMYLCASSVGTVNYGYTFGSGTRLTVV.

V is TRBV5-4 and J is TRBJ2-2; 9 bases align to TRBD2. The CDR3 runs 16 residues. V lost 4 bases to trimming and J lost 3 bases; unmatched junction nucleotides: 7. Germline V CDR1 and CDR2: SGHNT, YYREEE (reference sequence). CDR3 bases: TGTGCCAGCAGCGTAAAGACTAGCGGTTACACCGGGGAGCTGTTTTTT. It yields the protein CASSVKTSGYTGELFF.

This clonotype was seen many times. The chain links TRBV3-1 to TRBJ1-1, with 8 bases matching TRBD1. CDR3 length: 14 residues. Germline V gene lookup returns CDR1 LGHDT and CDR2 YNNKEL (reference sequence). V trimming: 4 bases; J trimming: 5 bases; junction bases outside the gene matches: 6. This CDR3 reads CASSLGQGPTEAFF. The CDR3 region has the DNA TGTGCCAGCAGCCTAGGACAGGGCCCGACTGAAGCTTTCTTT.

The sample holds a few counts of this clonotype. This chain uses TRBV20-1 with TRBJ1-2, with D possibly TRBD1 on 5 matching bases. The germline V gene has CDR1 DFQATT and CDR2 SNEGSKA (reference sequence). The germline V and J ends were trimmed by 5 bases and 3 bases, with 22 bases remaining between them. The CDR3 covers 16 residues. As DNA, the CDR3 is TGCAGTGCTTCTCTCGGGGGTGTGGGGCTTGACTATGGCTACACCTTC. It encodes CSASLGGVGLDYGYTF.

This clonotype was found many times. This sequence joins TRBV24-1 and TRBJ2-7; possible D gene TRBD2, 5 bases. The CDR3 extends over 11 amino acids. With 7 bases removed from V and 7 bases from J, the gap between germline ends came to 10 bases. CDR1 and CDR2 (germline): KGHDR, SFDVKD. CDR3 DNA: TGTGCCACCAGCGAGGGTCTAGAGCAGTACTTC. This translates into CATSEGLEQYF.

This clonotype was counted ten times or more. The chain couples TRBV5-1 to TRBJ1-4; the D gene is possibly TRBD1 (5 bases). The CDR3 totals 15 residues. Trimming removed 3 bases at V and 8 bases at J, with 17 bases between. Germline lookup yields CDR1 SGHRS and CDR2 YFSETQ. As DNA, the CDR3 is TGCGCCAGCAGCTCGTCCGGGGCCAAGGAGGAAAAACTGTTTTTT. This translates into CASSSSGAKEEKLFF.

In this sample, this clonotype turned up many times. The genes are TRBV24-1 and TRBJ2-2; perhaps TRBD1 as D (5 bases). CDR3 size: 16 residues. V lost 3 bases to trimming and J lost 3 bases, with 13 bases between them. Germline V CDR1 and CDR2: KGHDR, SFDVKD. CDR3 amino acids: CATSDTVDTHTGELFF. The CDR3 region has the DNA TGTGCCACCAGTGATACCGTGGACACCCACACCGGGGAGCTGTTTTTT.

This clonotype was seen ten or more times. The CDR3 region has the DNA TGTGCCAGCTGGGGGCTAGGGGACACCGGGGAGCTGTTTTTT. Encoded protein: CASWGLGDTGELFF. The chain is built from TRBV6-1 and TRBJ2-2, with a weak D call TRBD1 (6 bases). CDR3 length equals 14 residues. From germline, CDR1 is MNHNS and CDR2 SASEGT. V was clipped by 8 bases and J by 3 bases, with 13 bases between them.

This clonotype was observed many times. The rearrangement uses TRBV13 and TRBJ1-4; D call uncertain. CDR3 length: 14 residues. CDR1 is PRHDT and CDR2 is FYEKMQ in the germline V gene (reference sequence). V lost 7 bases, J lost 5 bases, and 14 bases lay in between. The CDR3 region has the DNA TGTGCCAGCAACCAGTGGGGAGGGAATGAAAAACTGTTTTTT. Translated: CASNQWGGNEKLFF.

The chain couples TRBV10-3 to TRBJ2-5, with 10 positions matching TRBD2. Germline V CDR1 and CDR2: ENHRY, SYGVKD. The CDR3 consists of 13 residues. V lost 11 bases, J lost 5 bases, and 8 bases stayed unmatched. The CDR3 here is CAVLAGVEETQYF. In DNA, the CDR3 is TGTGCCGTCCTAGCGGGAGTGGAGGAGACCCAGTACTTC.

Many counts were recorded for this clonotype. The chain has TRBV24-1 and TRBJ2-2; a weak D match, TRBD2 (5 bases). This CDR3 region has 14 residues. The V gene's germline CDR1 is KGHDR and CDR2 SFDVKD. Trimming stripped 11 bases from V and 3 bases from J, with 15 bases between. The CDR3 spells CAIKGSLHTGELFF. Here the CDR3 DNA reads TGTGCCATCAAAGGGAGCCTTCACACCGGGGAGCTGTTTTTT.

This clonotype came up many times. This chain joins TRBV20-1 and TRBJ2-7, with TRBD2 matching over 10 bases. CDR3 size: 13 residues. V gave up 4 bases and J gave up 5 bases; unmatched junction bases: 5. Germline V gene data show CDR1 as DFQATT and CDR2 as SNEGSKA (reference sequence). The CDR3 reads CSAMASGSHEQYF. The DNA of the CDR3 is TGCAGTGCTATGGCTAGCGGGAGCCACGAGCAGTACTTC.

In its sample, this clonotype was seen many times. The chain uses TRBV28 and TRBJ1-5; D perhaps matches TRBD1 (5 bases). V was cut by 2 bases and J by 7 bases, with 18 bases left in between. The CDR3 has 16 residues. The V gene's germline CDR1 is MDHEN and CDR2 SYDVKM. Here the CDR3 reads CASSLGGTVGEQPQHF. The CDR3 DNA reads TGTGCCAGCAGTTTAGGCGGGACGGTGGGGGAACAGCCCCAGCATTTT.

This clonotype appeared many times. This sequence joins TRBV29-1 and TRBJ1-1, with D uncertain. The V and J ends lost 5 bases and 2 bases respectively, with 9 bases between them. CDR3 length: 12 residues. The germline V gene encodes CDR1 SQVTM and CDR2 ANQGSEA. The CDR3 is CSVPGLNTEAFF. In DNA form, the CDR3 reads TGCAGCGTTCCCGGCCTAAACACTGAAGCTTTCTTT.

This clonotype came up many times. The genes are TRBV3-1 and TRBJ2-5; possibly TRBD2 for D (5 bases). The germline gives CDR1 LGHDT, CDR2 YNNKEL (reference sequence). This CDR3 contains 14 residues. Trimming left V 2 bases short and J 3 bases short, with 10 bases between. DNA of the CDR3: TGTGCCAGCAGCCAATTCGACGGGGAAGAGACCCAGTACTTC. Translated, it gives CASSQFDGEETQYF.

About this clonotype: This may stem from a read error, because a much larger clone lies one nucleotide away. This chain links TRBV20-1 with TRBJ2-1; tentative D call: TRBD2 (5 bases). The CDR3 is 14 amino acids. CDR1 is DFQATT, CDR2 SNEGSKA, per germline (reference sequence). V was trimmed by 1 base and J by 9 bases, leaving 16 bases between them. As DNA, the CDR3 is TGCAGTGCTAGAGTACCGGGAAGCCCGGGTGAGCAGTTCTTC. Translation: CSARVPGSPGEQFF.

This clonotype was recorded many times. V is TRBV20-1 and J is TRBJ1-1; D possibly corresponds to TRBD1 (5 bases). Germline-derived CDR1 and CDR2 are DFQATT and SNEGSKA (reference sequence). The CDR3 consists of 14 residues. The V and J ends lost 5 bases and 4 bases respectively, with 17 bases between them. CDR3 in DNA: TGCAGTGCTGGGCAGACAGCCCTAGGCACTGAAGCTTTCTTT. Its protein product is CSAGQTALGTEAFF.